A selection of T cell receptor beta chains follows, all from one sample in a study of blood T cell repertoires in COVID-19. Generated by immunoSEQ multiplex PCR, the TCRdb table keeps only in-frame clones and is missing some. This sample has about 160,000 clones, with about 83% found just once. The sample taken for sequencing was peripheral blood. The receptors stem from a woman aged 65 to 85 with COVID-19, enrolled during active disease. Each CDR3 is given with its conserved first and last residue. Fields, in order: D gene, V gene, clone size, J gene, CDR3 protein, CDR3 DNA. The D gene is left open where the match is weak. The size of a clone is reported for some rows only, either as once, few or many, or as a class for expanded clones.

-,TRBV5-1,-,TRBJ1-1,CASSVQPEGTEAFF,TGCGCCAGTTCGGTACAGCCGGAGGGGACTGAAGCTTTCTTT
-,TRBV25-1,-,TRBJ1-2,CASSEATVYGYTF,TGTGCCAGCAGTGAAGCGACAGTCTATGGCTACACCTTC
-,TRBV6-5,once,TRBJ2-7,CASRPGYAYEQYF,TGTGCCAGCAGGCCAGGATATGCCTACGAGCAGTACTTC
-,TRBV11-1,-,TRBJ2-2,CASSLVRRRTGELFF,TGTGCCAGCAGCTTAGTGAGGAGAAGGACCGGGGAGCTGTTTTTT
TRBD2,TRBV5-1,-,TRBJ2-1,CASSFRERGAASYNEQFF,TGCGCCAGCAGCTTTCGCGAGCGGGGGGCCGCTTCCTACAATGAGCAGTTCTTC
-,TRBV2,-,TRBJ1-6,CASSEQGLEIEPLHF,TGTGCCAGCAGTGAACAGGGCCTAGAGATCGAACCCCTCCACTTT
-,TRBV29-1,-,TRBJ1-2,CSVRRGTHGYTF,TGCAGCGTCAGACGGGGGACCCATGGCTACACCTTC
-,TRBV7-9,-,TRBJ2-6,CASSFLAGGANVLTF,TGTGCCAGCAGCTTTTTAGCTGGCGGGGCCAACGTCCTGACTTTC
-,TRBV7-3,-,TRBJ2-5,CASSFSGQETQYF,TGTGCCAGCAGCTTTAGCGGCCAAGAGACCCAGTACTTC
TRBD1,TRBV7-3,-,TRBJ1-2,CASSSGQGALGYTF,TGTGCCAGCAGCTCGGGACAGGGGGCACTTGGCTACACCTTC
TRBD2,TRBV6-2/TRBV6-3,-,TRBJ2-5,CASSLSRTSPWRGETQYF,TGTGCCAGCAGTCTCTCCCGGACTAGCCCCTGGAGGGGAGAGACCCAGTACTTC
-,TRBV6-4,once,TRBJ2-5,CASSVNPGQETQYF,TGTGCCAGCAGTGTCAATCCAGGGCAAGAGACCCAGTACTTC
TRBD1,TRBV19,-,TRBJ1-1,CASSIPGRGRDEAFF,TGTGCCAGTAGTATCCCCGGCAGGGGGCGGGATGAAGCTTTCTTT
-,TRBV3-1/TRBV3-2,-,TRBJ2-5,CASSPWGQQETQYF,TGTGCCAGCAGCCCCTGGGGCCAACAAGAGACCCAGTACTTC
-,TRBV18,-,TRBJ2-3,CASSPRGGITDTQYF,TGTGCCAGCTCACCAAGGGGGGGAATCACAGATACGCAGTATTTT
-,TRBV5-1,-,TRBJ2-7,CASSLAGGLYEQYF,TGCGCCAGCAGCTTGGCCGGAGGGCTGTACGAGCAGTACTTC
-,TRBV6-1,-,TRBJ2-7,CASSSLPQGTYEQYF,TGTGCCAGCAGTTCCCTTCCACAGGGAACCTACGAGCAGTACTTC
-,TRBV29-1,once,TRBJ2-5,CSVLLPEETQYF,TGCAGCGTGTTACTTCCCGAGGAGACCCAGTACTTC
TRBD1,TRBV29-1,-,TRBJ2-6,CSVLGQGLGGANVLTF,TGCAGCGTTCTGGGACAGGGTCTCGGTGGGGCCAACGTCCTGACTTTC
TRBD1,TRBV19,-,TRBJ1-2,CASTSQPRGFYGYTF,TGTGCCAGTACCTCTCAGCCCAGGGGGTTCTACGGCTACACCTTC
TRBD2,TRBV5-1,-,TRBJ2-5,CASSLDGGVETQYF,TGCGCCAGCAGCTTGGATGGGGGGGTGGAGACCCAGTACTTC
-,TRBV2,-,TRBJ1-1,CAAKGWRDTEAFF,TGTGCGGCTAAAGGGTGGAGGGACACTGAAGCTTTCTTT
-,TRBV28,once,TRBJ2-5,CASSSGLQISKTQYF,TGTGCCAGCAGCTCCGGACTGCAAATATCGAAGACCCAGTACTTC
-,TRBV6-5,-,TRBJ1-5,CASSRIVNQPQHF,TGTGCCAGCAGCAGGATTGTCAATCAGCCCCAGCATTTT
TRBD2,TRBV5-5,-,TRBJ2-3,CASSLSLARSTDTQYF,TGTGCCAGCAGCTTGTCACTAGCGAGGAGCACAGATACGCAGTATTTT
-,TRBV14,-,TRBJ2-1,CASSQFTGSEQFF,TGTGCCAGCAGCCAATTCACGGGTTCTGAGCAGTTCTTC
-,TRBV4-1,-,TRBJ1-2,CASSREPTAIYGYTF,TGCGCCAGCAGCCGAGAACCCACCGCTATCTATGGCTACACCTTC
-,TRBV2,once,TRBJ2-7,CASSTEKTGTSYEQYF,TGTGCCAGCAGTACAGAGAAGACAGGAACCTCCTACGAGCAGTACTTC
TRBD1,TRBV2,-,TRBJ2-1,CASSQSGTDNEQFF,TGTGCCAGCAGTCAATCCGGGACAGACAATGAGCAGTTCTTC
TRBD1,TRBV5-4,-,TRBJ2-2,CASSDNRGPNTGELFF,TGTGCCAGCAGCGACAACAGGGGCCCGAACACCGGGGAGCTGTTTTTT
TRBD1,TRBV5-6,once,TRBJ1-1,CASSSVGTANTEAFF,TGTGCCAGCAGCTCCGTAGGGACAGCTAACACTGAAGCTTTCTTT
TRBD2,TRBV4-1,-,TRBJ2-3,CASSRVIAGGPTDTQYF,TGCGCCAGCAGCCGAGTCATAGCGGGGGGGCCCACAGATACGCAGTATTTT
TRBD1,TRBV3-1/TRBV3-2,-,TRBJ1-2,CASSRADRQNYGYTF,TGTGCCAGCAGCCGGGCGGACAGGCAGAACTATGGCTACACCTTC
TRBD2,TRBV7-2,few,TRBJ2-7,CASSTGLAYSYEQYF,TGTGCCAGCAGTACTGGACTAGCTTACTCCTACGAGCAGTACTTC
-,TRBV30,once,TRBJ2-7,CAWSGPDKVPPYEQYF,TGTGCCTGGAGTGGGCCGGACAAGGTACCGCCTTACGAGCAGTACTTC
-,TRBV5-1,-,TRBJ1-5,CASNLSVNQPQHF,TGCGCCAGCAACTTGTCGGTAAATCAGCCCCAGCATTTT
TRBD1,TRBV7-9,-,TRBJ2-3,CASSLSTGGPTDTQYF,TGTGCCAGCAGCCTCTCCACAGGGGGACCCACAGATACGCAGTATTTT
-,TRBV29-1,once,TRBJ2-6,CSVGPSSGANVLTF,TGCAGCGTCGGTCCTAGCTCTGGGGCCAACGTCCTGACTTTC
TRBD2,TRBV7-6,-,TRBJ2-1,CASSPRPAGGIANEQFF,TGTGCCAGCAGCCCTAGGCCTGCGGGAGGGATCGCGAATGAGCAGTTCTTC
-,TRBV6-5,-,TRBJ1-3,CANGAGNTIYF,TGTGCTAACGGGGCTGGAAACACCATATATTTT